The clone carrying this T cell receptor beta chain was counted a single time. Clones were read by immunoSEQ multiplex PCR, and TCRdb kept only the in-frame ones, dropping some. The sample lists 40,000 to 50,000 clones; 89% were seen once. This entry comes from a study of blood T cell repertoires in COVID-19. Study-wide context: Acute and convalescent COVID-19 samples came from the United States, Italy and Spain. Sample material is recorded as cDNA or gDNA derived from T cells, B-cell-depleted T cells, or PBMCs.

CDR1 and CDR2 from the germline V gene are SGDLS and YYNGEE. Trimming removed 0 bases at V and 0 bases at J, with 14 bases between. The CDR3 extends over 17 amino acids. This receptor was obtained from a human donor in a cohort sampled during active COVID-19. The chain employs TRBV9 and TRBJ2-3, with no clear D. The sample consisted of peripheral blood. The DNA for the CDR3 is TGTGCCAGCAGCGTAGGTTTGAGAATCCCTAGCACAGATACGCAGTATTTT. It encodes CASSVGLRIPSTDTQYF.